This TCR beta chain was found in a study of identical twins. Whole-study findings and limits: Modeled out-of-frame TCR alpha sharing in monozygotic twins fell below observed levels. Among out-of-frame alpha sequences shared by twins, low generation probability occurred in excess.

This clonotype was detected ten times or more. Its antigen is unidentified. Between the trimmed V and J ends, which lost 1 base and 8 bases, there was a span of 11 bases. This CDR3 comprises 13 residues. Germline CDR1 is LGHDT and CDR2 is YNNKEL (reference sequence). A universal primer site arose from template switching, and cDNA bore unique molecular identifiers. One entry per CDR3 protein results from TCRdb running MiXCR on the 5' RACE reads. The table records about 100,000 distinct CDR3 sequences, about 6% of them present only once. The sequencing sample was made of memory T cells sorted from blood. The gene calls are TRBV3-1 and TRBJ1-2, with D unclear. This receptor was taken from a woman aged 50 to 60 in good health. CDR3 amino acids: CASSQARAGGYTF. The CDR3 DNA is TGTGCCAGCAGCCAAGCGCGTGCGGGCGGCTACACCTTC.